The 7 T cell receptor beta chains presented below share a single source sample, sequenced in a study of liver allograft versus peripheral blood T cells (dated by TCRdb to about 2020). In terms of the full investigation: The study compared the T cell receptor repertoires present in transplanted livers with the repertoires present in the peripheral blood of liver transplant recipients.

The run used an Illumina MiSeq. TCRdb ran its own pipeline on the public reads, namely fastp trimming at Q25 and MiXCR clone calling, and kept in-frame beta chains. Every CDR3 protein is listed once, alongside the most common genes and DNA of its rows. The sample table holds some 6,100 distinct CDR3 sequences, of which approximately 18% were seen once. Approximately 53% of the sample lies in the top ten. The receptor source for this set is a human patient who had a liver transplant. In transplant recipients, some T cells may be of donor rather than host origin.

A few counts support this clonotype. This sequence joins TRBV9 and TRBJ2-3; D unclear. The germline V gene encodes CDR1 SGDLS and CDR2 YYNGEE. This CDR3 contains 17 residues. Trimming cost V 0 bases and J 0 bases, with 14 bases left between them. CDR3 residues: CASSVGRYSSSTDTQYF. For the CDR3, the DNA is TGTGCCAGCAGCGTAGGACGGTACTCCTCTAGCACAGATACGCAGTATTTT.

Relative to its sample, this clonotype is medium-sized. This chain joins TRBV7-2 and TRBJ1-2; a possible D gene is TRBD1 (6 bases). With 0 bases removed from V and 7 bases from J, the gap between germline ends came to 9 bases. Germline-derived CDR1 and CDR2 are SGHTA and FQGNSA. This CDR3 is 13 amino acids long. This CDR3 reads CASSLALRGGYTF. The CDR3 DNA follows: TGTGCCAGCAGCTTAGCCCTCAGGGGTGGCTACACCTTC.

The chain uses TRBV18 and TRBJ2-2; 7 bases agree with TRBD2. Trimming at V came to 3 bases and at J to 5 bases, leaving 6 bases not matched to a gene. CDR1 is KGHSH, CDR2 LQKENI, per germline. The CDR3 consists of 15 residues. The CDR3 here is CASSPTGGYTGELFF. The CDR3 DNA is TGTGCCAGCTCACCCACGGGAGGATATACCGGGGAGCTGTTTTTT. Complete variable domain (other parts from reference TRBV18 and TRBJ2-2): NAGVMQNPRHLVRRRGQEARLRCSPMKGHSHVYWYRQLPEEGLKFMVYLQKENIIDESGMPKERFSAEFPKEGPSILRIQQVVRGDSAAYFCASSPTGGYTGELFFGEGSRLTVL.

This clonotype was detected many times. The gene calls are TRBV7-9 and TRBJ1-3; D is possibly TRBD1 (5 bases). The CDR3 sequence is 16 residues long. Germline CDR1 is SEHNR and CDR2 is FQNEAQ (reference sequence). Trimming shortened V by 5 bases and J by 0 bases, and 14 bases separated the two germline ends. CDR3 protein: CASSLTARASGNTIYF. CDR3 DNA: TGTGCCAGCAGCCTTACCGCCAGGGCCTCTGGAAACACCATATATTTT.

This chain uses TRBV10-1 with TRBJ2-1, with a possible D match to TRBD2 (7 bases). Germline V gene data show CDR1 as WNHNN and CDR2 as SYGVQD (reference sequence). V was pared by 3 bases and J by 8 bases, with 17 bases between. This CDR3 is built from 15 residues. The CDR3 coding sequence is TGCGCCAGCAGTGATGGGTCGGGGGGCCGCGATGAGCAGTTCTTC. Translation gives CASSDGSGGRDEQFF.

Notes on this clonotype: Given a much more abundant clone one base away, this may be a read error. Here the CDR3 reads CSAILPGGLSANEQFF. The CDR3 DNA reads TGCAGTGCTATCCTCCCCGGGGGTCTGTCCGCCAATGAGCAGTTCTTC. This chain links TRBV20-1 with TRBJ2-1; D perhaps matches TRBD2 (6 bases). The CDR3 extends over 16 amino acids. Between the trimmed V and J ends, which lost 4 bases and 6 bases, there was a span of 22 bases. Per germline, CDR1 DFQATT and CDR2 SNEGSKA (reference sequence).

This clonotype was detected many times. This chain links TRBV19 with TRBJ1-1; D gene ambiguous. CDR1 LNHDA and CDR2 SQIVND come from the germline V gene (reference sequence). This CDR3 region has 14 residues. The V end was cut by 0 bases, the J end by 4 bases, with 9 bases between. CDR3 loop: CASSIDPEITEAFF. CDR3 DNA: TGTGCCAGTAGTATAGATCCCGAGATCACTGAAGCTTTCTTT.